One sample yielded the 26 T cell receptor beta chains listed below, sequenced in a study of shared clonotypes between healthy human individuals. The naive CD8 population came from CD45RO-negative cells selected for CCR7, without terminally differentiated effector memory CD45RA+ cells. The table came from immunoSEQ multiplex PCR; TCRdb's copy has only in-frame clones and leaves some out. The table lists nearly 2 million clones, about 95% of them singletons, with 0.95% to 1.5% in the top ten. Sample: naive CD8+ T cells sorted from blood. The receptors here all came from a man younger than 35 in good health.

CDR3 region: CASSFRPGTEQYF. CDR3 DNA sequence: TGTGCCAGTAGTTTTCGTCCGGGGACCGAGCAGTACTTC. The chain combines TRBV19 with TRBJ2-7; possibly TRBD1 or TRBD2 for D (5 bases each). Germline CDR1 LNHDA, CDR2 SQIVND (reference sequence). This CDR3 has 13 residues. V lost 5 bases to trimming and J lost 6 bases, with 14 bases between them.

The chain links TRBV28 to TRBJ1-5, with D possibly matching TRBD1 (5 bases). The ends were cut back, 6 bases at V and 7 bases at J, with 13 bases in the middle. The germline V gene encodes CDR1 MDHEN and CDR2 SYDVKM. The CDR3 loop spans 13 amino acids. This CDR3 reads CASRTARGQPQHF. Written as DNA, the CDR3 is TGTGCCAGCAGAACAGCCCGGGGCCAGCCCCAGCATTTT. Full variable domain (rest looked up from reference TRBV28 and TRBJ1-5): DVKVTQSSRYLVKRTGEKVFLECVQDMDHENMFWYRQDPGLGLRLIYFSYDVKMKEKGDIPEGYSVSREKKERFSLILESASTNQTSMYLCASRTARGQPQHFGDGTRLSIL.

The rearrangement joins TRBV5-1 to TRBJ1-2; D is unclear. Germline CDR1 and CDR2: SGHRS and YFSETQ. This CDR3 comprises 13 residues. The germline V and J ends were trimmed by 1 base and 6 bases, with 10 bases remaining between them. This CDR3 reads CASSLYGGHGYTF. CDR3 nucleotide sequence: TGCGCCAGCAGCTTGTATGGAGGGCATGGCTACACCTTC.

The chain joins TRBV15 to TRBJ2-7, with D perhaps TRBD2 (6 bases). The CDR3 is 16 amino acids. Trimming took 3 bases from V and 2 from J, leaving 17 bases between them. Per the germline V gene, CDR1 is LNHNV and CDR2 is YYDKDF (reference sequence). The CDR3 nucleotides read TGTGCCACCAGCAGTGAGAGAGGGGTAGCGGCCTACGAGCAGTACTTC. This gives the protein CATSSERGVAAYEQYF.

This clone was detected only a few times. The sample has other DNA sequences that encode this CDR3 too. The chain joins TRBV7-9 to TRBJ2-7; no definite D call. The CDR3 has 12 amino acids. Germline CDR1 is SEHNR and CDR2 is FQNEAQ (reference sequence). The ends were cut back, 3 bases at V and 4 bases at J, with 7 bases in the middle. CDR3 amino acids: CASSFGVYEQYF. The CDR3 region has the DNA TGTGCCAGCAGCTTTGGGGTATACGAGCAGTACTTC. The full variable domain, completed using reference TRBV7-9 and TRBJ2-7, is DTGVSQNPRHKITKRGQNVTFRCDPISEHNRLYWYRQTLGQGPEFLTYFQNEAQLEKSRLLSDRFSAERPKGSFSTLEIQRTEQGDSAMYLCASSFGVYEQYFGPGTRLTVT.

The chain carries TRBV6-5 and TRBJ2-7; possible D gene TRBD2, 6 bases. V was trimmed by 6 bases and J by 3 bases, leaving 15 bases between them. Germline V gene lookup returns CDR1 MNHEY and CDR2 SVGAGI. The CDR3 runs to 14 residues. CDR3: CASSSGTYFYEQYF. The CDR3 region has the DNA TGTGCCAGCAGCTCTGGGACTTATTTCTACGAGCAGTACTTC.

This clone was seen only once. Other DNA variants within this sample encode the same CDR3. The chain combines TRBV28 with TRBJ1-5, with D unclear. Germline lookup yields CDR1 MDHEN and CDR2 SYDVKM. The CDR3 loop spans 12 amino acids. Trimming pared 4 bases from V and 6 bases from J, leaving 7 bases between. The CDR3 nucleotides read TGTGCCAGCAGTTCCGGGAGTCAGCCCCAGCATTTT. It translates to CASSSGSQPQHF. Drawing the rest from reference TRBV28 and TRBJ1-5, the complete variable domain is DVKVTQSSRYLVKRTGEKVFLECVQDMDHENMFWYRQDPGLGLRLIYFSYDVKMKEKGDIPEGYSVSREKKERFSLILESASTNQTSMYLCASSSGSQPQHFGDGTRLSIL.

This clone was found once. The J gene is TRBJ2-7, the V gene TRBV27; D uncertain. The germline V gene has CDR1 MNHEY and CDR2 SMNVEV (reference sequence). CDR3 length: 13 amino acids. V was cut by 1 base and J by 1 base, with 5 bases left in between. CDR3 amino acids: CASSLFGSYEQYF. CDR3 sequence (DNA): TGTGCCAGCAGTTTATTTGGGTCCTACGAGCAGTACTTC.

The chain carries TRBV7-8 and TRBJ2-7; 9 bases match TRBD1. From germline, CDR1 is SGHVS and CDR2 FQNEAQ. Trimming cost V 1 base and J 6 bases; bases outside gene matches: 13. This CDR3 spans 17 amino acids. In DNA form, the CDR3 reads TGTGCCAGCAGCTTAGGGTTAATGGGGACAGGGCTTAGCGAGCAGTACTTC. Translating gives CASSLGLMGTGLSEQYF.

The CDR3 here is CASSEETGSSYEQYF. The CDR3 DNA reads TGTGCCAGCAGCGAAGAGACAGGGAGCTCCTACGAGCAGTACTTC. The chain uses TRBV7-9 and TRBJ2-7; 7 bases are shared with TRBD1. The V segment lost 5 bases and the J segment 0 bases; nucleotides outside the gene matches: 7. Germline CDR1 SEHNR, CDR2 FQNEAQ (reference sequence). This CDR3 comprises 15 residues.

On this clone itself: Other DNA sequences of this sample code for an identical CDR3. The chain links TRBV27 to TRBJ2-7; 9 bases are shared with TRBD1. J gave up 4 bases and V 6 bases, and 10 bases lay outside the gene matches. The CDR3 totals 15 residues. Germline V gene data show CDR1 as MNHEY and CDR2 as SMNVEV (reference sequence). The CDR3 spells CASSLTGTGFYEQYF. As DNA, the CDR3 is TGTGCCAGCAGCTTAACCGGGACAGGGTTTTACGAGCAGTACTTC.

The count of this clone is one. V gene TRBV4-3 combines with J gene TRBJ2-7, with D unresolved. CDR3 length: 15 amino acids. V lost 0 bases to trimming and J lost 2 bases, with 11 bases between them. Per the germline V gene, CDR1 is LGHNA and CDR2 is YSLEER. Here the CDR3 DNA reads TGCGCCAGCAGCCAAGACGCCGTCTCCCCCTACGAGCAGTACTTC. Amino acid sequence: CASSQDAVSPYEQYF.

This chain links TRBV7-6 with TRBJ2-3, with D possibly called TRBD1 or TRBD2 (5 bases each). The CDR3 length is 16 residues. V lost 2 bases and J lost 2, with 14 bases in between. In germline, CDR1 is SGHVS, CDR2 FNYEAQ. This CDR3 is CASSLPRGGDTDTQYF. In DNA form, the CDR3 reads TGTGCCAGCAGCTTACCGAGGGGTGGGGACACAGATACGCAGTATTTT.

The chain is built from TRBV2 and TRBJ1-1; D ambiguous. Germline V gene lookup returns CDR1 SNHLY and CDR2 FYNNEI. This CDR3 has 14 amino acids. V lost 10 bases, J lost 2 bases, and 17 bases lay in between. The CDR3 loop is CAIPGEGLNTEAFF. In DNA form, the CDR3 reads TGTGCCATTCCTGGGGAGGGTTTAAACACTGAAGCTTTCTTT.

This chain links TRBV4-2 with TRBJ1-1; the D gene is possibly TRBD1 (5 bases). The CDR3 spans 16 residues. The V gene's germline CDR1 is LGHNA and CDR2 YNFKEQ. V shed 0 bases and J shed 3 bases, with 14 bases lying between them. CDR3 DNA: TGTGCCAGCAGCCAAGAAAGATTGACAGTCTACACTGAAGCTTTCTTT. This gives the protein CASSQERLTVYTEAFF.

This clone was recorded once. Other DNA sequences in the same sample also yield this CDR3. This chain connects TRBV28 to TRBJ1-5; D unresolved. The CDR3 is 14 residues long. Germline CDR1 and CDR2: MDHEN and SYDVKM. The V gene lost 3 bases and the J gene lost 6 bases, with 12 bases spanning the gap. CDR3 DNA: TGTGCCAGCAGTTTCGATGGTACGGGTCAGCCCCAGCATTTT. It codes for CASSFDGTGQPQHF.

With respect to this clone: Other DNA sequences of this sample code for an identical CDR3. The genes are TRBV6-5 and TRBJ2-5; D possibly corresponds to TRBD1 (5 bases). Trimming took 3 bases from V and 3 from J, leaving 8 bases between them. This CDR3 contains 13 residues. Germline CDR1 reads MNHEY; CDR2 reads SVGAGI. The DNA for the CDR3 is TGTGCCAGCAGTTATTTAGGGGAAGAGACCCAGTACTTC. Protein: CASSYLGEETQYF.

The chain has TRBV6-6 and TRBJ2-2, with TRBD1 as a possible D gene (6 bases). The length of the CDR3 is 15 residues. With 6 bases removed from V and 2 bases from J, the gap between germline ends came to 13 bases. CDR1 and CDR2 (germline): MNHNY, SVGAGI (reference sequence). The CDR3 loop reads CASSDRQLNTGELFF. In DNA form, the CDR3 reads TGTGCCAGCAGCGACAGGCAGTTAAACACCGGGGAGCTGTTTTTT.

The chain carries TRBV19 and TRBJ2-7; TRBD1 aligns across 7 bases. Germline CDR1 and CDR2: LNHDA and SQIVND (reference sequence). This CDR3 spans 16 amino acids. The V segment lost 1 base and the J segment 3 bases; nucleotides outside the gene matches: 9. The CDR3 spells CASSIVGTVPLYEQYF. The CDR3 DNA sequence: TGTGCCAGTAGTATAGTGGGGACAGTCCCCCTCTACGAGCAGTACTTC.

The chain is built from TRBV7-9 and TRBJ2-7, with D unresolved. The length of the CDR3 is 17 residues. The germline CDR1 and CDR2 sequences are SEHNR and FQNEAQ (reference sequence). Trimming stripped 5 bases from V and 2 bases from J, with 22 bases between. DNA for the CDR3: TGTGCCAGCAGCATCCTCCCCCCGGTGCACCCCGCCTACGAGCAGTACTTC. Its translation is CASSILPPVHPAYEQYF.

The V gene is TRBV19, the J gene TRBJ2-1, with 7 bases aligning to TRBD2. CDR1 is LNHDA, CDR2 SQIVND, per germline (reference sequence). The CDR3 length is 16 residues. V was clipped by 0 bases and J by 4 bases; unmatched bases: 6. CDR3 region: CASSIDTGGLYNEQFF. DNA of the CDR3: TGTGCCAGTAGTATAGACACGGGAGGCCTATACAATGAGCAGTTCTTC.

V and J are TRBV2 and TRBJ1-4; D not resolved. The CDR3 is 13 residues long. V lost 5 bases to trimming and J lost 8 bases, with 12 bases between them. CDR1 is SNHLY, CDR2 FYNNEI, per germline. This CDR3 reads CASSTGRREKLFF. The DNA for the CDR3 is TGTGCCAGCAGTACCGGACGACGGGAAAAACTGTTTTTT.

V gene TRBV11-2 combines with J gene TRBJ1-1; tentatively, D is TRBD1 (6 bases). Trimming cost V 1 base and J 3 bases, with 12 bases left between them. CDR1 and CDR2 (germline): SGHAT, FQNNGV. The CDR3 runs 15 residues. As DNA, the CDR3 is TGTGCCAGCAGCTTAGGCGGGGGCATCCACACTGAAGCTTTCTTT. Residues: CASSLGGGIHTEAFF.

This clone was detected only once. Other DNA sequences in the sample encode the same CDR3. The CDR3 region has the DNA TGTGCCAGCAGCGCCAGTGGGGCAACTAATGAAAAACTGTTTTTT. As protein: CASSASGATNEKLFF. This sequence joins TRBV9 and TRBJ1-4; D is undetermined. Per germline, CDR1 SGDLS and CDR2 YYNGEE. V was clipped by 3 bases and J by 0 bases, with 9 bases between them. The CDR3 has 15 amino acids.

This chain joins TRBV7-9 and TRBJ2-7; 9 bases map to TRBD2. The CDR3 totals 15 residues. Germline assignment: CDR1 SEHNR and CDR2 FQNEAQ (reference sequence). The junction had 4 bases not matched to a gene; V was cut back by 2 bases and J by 2 bases. CDR3 amino acids: CASSLSLAGPYEQYF. CDR3 in DNA: TGTGCCAGCAGCTTATCCCTAGCGGGACCCTACGAGCAGTACTTC.

The rearrangement links TRBV5-1 to TRBJ2-5; 7 bases match TRBD1. The CDR3 has 16 amino acids. Trimming at V came to 2 bases and at J to 5 bases, leaving 12 bases not matched to a gene. From germline, CDR1 is SGHRS and CDR2 YFSETQ. Here the CDR3 DNA reads TGCGCCAGCAGCTTATTAGACAGGGCTTTGATGGAGACCCAGTACTTC. Translated: CASSLLDRALMETQYF.